The sequence of this TCR beta chain was determined in a study of beta chain features in type 1 diabetes. The isolated RNA, all of it, was reverse transcribed, so expressed TCRB transcripts were what got sequenced. Sequenced naive, central memory and regulatory T cell samples produced an average of around 3.9 million reads. TCRdb keeps only in-frame clones here, not all; method: immunoSEQ multiplex PCR. The sample yields 400,000 to 450,000 clones, about 14% seen once. With 6 bases clipped from V and 2 bases from J, the junction kept 2 bases outside the gene matches. The CDR3 sequence is 12 residues long. Germline V lookup: CDR1 SQVTM, CDR2 ANQGSEA.

This clonotype was sampled from a man between 25 and 39 years old in good health. V is TRBV29-1 and J is TRBJ1-1, with TRBD1 identical over 8 bases. What was sequenced was naive CD4+ T cells from blood. In DNA, the CDR3 is TGCAGCGTCGCAGGGGGCAACACTGAAGCTTTCTTT. It translates to CSVAGGNTEAFF.